A selection of T cell receptor beta chains follows, all from one sample in a study of blood T cell repertoires in COVID-19. Libraries were prepared by immunoSEQ multiplex PCR; TCRdb keeps only in-frame clonotypes and omits some of them. Of 90,000 to 120,000 clones in the sample, roughly 84% were seen once. The sequenced material came from peripheral blood. These receptor sequences come from a human donor in a cohort sampled during active COVID-19. Both conserved end residues are part of each CDR3. Each record gives: J gene, V gene, D gene, clone size, CDR3 DNA, CDR3 protein. A D gene is named only where the DNA matches it firmly. Expanded clones get a size class; other rows say once, few or many, or leave the size out.

>TRBJ1-2|TRBV5-1|.|.
TGCGCCAGCAGCTTGCGGCCAGGGCTTTCCAACTATGGCTACACCTTC
CASSLRPGLSNYGYTF
>TRBJ2-1|TRBV3-1/TRBV3-2|.|many
TGTGCCAGCAGCCATTTATACAATGAGCAGTTCTTC
CASSHLYNEQFF
>TRBJ1-1|TRBV20-1|.|.
TGCAGTGCCCGGAGGGACACTGAAGCTTTCTTT
CSARRDTEAFF
>TRBJ2-3|TRBV5-1|TRBD2|.
TGCGCCAGCATCCCGGGACTAGAGTACACAGATACGCAGTATTTT
CASIPGLEYTDTQYF
>TRBJ1-5|TRBV18|.|.
TGTGCCAGCTCTTACACCACCAACGCTGGGGGCCAGCCCCAGCATTTT
CASSYTTNAGGQPQHF
>TRBJ1-1|TRBV21-1|.|.
TGTGCCAGCAGCAAAGACAGGGGCCTTGAAGCTTTCTTT
CASSKDRGLEAFF
>TRBJ2-2|TRBV20-1|.|.
TGCAGTGCTAGTGGAGGGAGTGTCGGGGAGCTGTTTTTT
CSASGGSVGELFF
>TRBJ1-5|TRBV6-6|.|.
TGTGCCAGCAGTTTTTGGGGGGGCTTTCAGCCCCAGCATTTT
CASSFWGGFQPQHF
>TRBJ1-2|TRBV3-1/TRBV3-2|.|few
TGTGCCAGCAGCCTCGGGAGGAGCATTTATGGCTACACCTTC
CASSLGRSIYGYTF
>TRBJ1-2|TRBV28|.|.
TGTGCCAGCAGTTTAGTCGGCAGCGCTAACTATGGCTACACCTTC
CASSLVGSANYGYTF
>TRBJ2-3|TRBV4-1|.|once
TGCGCCAGCAGTCCACTTACGGCGGCAGATACGCAGTATTTT
CASSPLTAADTQYF
>TRBJ2-2|TRBV5-4|.|.
TGTGCCAGCAGCTTGGGTAGGAGGGATTCGAACACCGGGGAGCTGTTTTTT
CASSLGRRDSNTGELFF
>TRBJ2-1|TRBV5-1|.|.
TGCGCCAGCAGCTTGGATCACGGGTACAATGAGCAGTTCTTC
CASSLDHGYNEQFF
>TRBJ2-1|TRBV19|TRBD1|.
TGTGCCAGTAGTACCACTCGGACAGGTGTTTGGAATGAGCAGTTCTTC
CASSTTRTGVWNEQFF
>TRBJ2-3|TRBV7-2|TRBD1|once
TGTGCCAGCAGCCCCGCCGGGACAGGGGGAAATACGCAGTATTTT
CASSPAGTGGNTQYF
>TRBJ1-1|TRBV29-1|.|.
TGCAGCGGAGTTAGACAGATAAACACTGAAGCTTTCTTT
CSGVRQINTEAFF
>TRBJ2-1|TRBV6-5|.|.
TGTGCCAGCGGTCTACCGGGTCCCCACAATGAGCAGTTCTTC
CASGLPGPHNEQFF
>TRBJ1-5|TRBV2|TRBD1|.
TGTGCCAGCAGTGAAATCCGGACAGGGAACCAGCCCCAGCATTTT
CASSEIRTGNQPQHF
>TRBJ1-2|TRBV6-2/TRBV6-3|.|.
TGTGCCAGCAGTTACTCGAGAAGTTTGCTGCCAAACTATGGCTACACCTTC
CASSYSRSLLPNYGYTF
>TRBJ1-1|TRBV10-3|TRBD1|.
TGTGCCATCAGCCTAGGGGGCCGTTCGGATGAAGCTTTCTTT
CAISLGGRSDEAFF
>TRBJ2-5|TRBV4-2|TRBD2|.
TGTGCCAGCAGCCCCCTAGCGGGGGGGCCGATCCAGTACTTC
CASSPLAGGPIQYF
>TRBJ1-5|TRBV19|.|.
TGTGCCAGTAGTGCCACTCTGAGAGTTAGCAATCAGCCCCAGCATTTT
CASSATLRVSNQPQHF
>TRBJ2-5|TRBV27|.|.
TGTGCCAGCAGTCTCGACCAAGAGACCCAGTACTTC
CASSLDQETQYF
>TRBJ2-1|TRBV4-3|.|.
TGCGCCAGCAGCCAAGATACCAGGGATGGGTACAATGAGCAGTTCTTC
CASSQDTRDGYNEQFF
>TRBJ1-1|TRBV29-1|.|once
TGCAGCGTTGAAACGGGATTCTCTGAAGCTTTCTTT
CSVETGFSEAFF
>TRBJ2-7|TRBV19|TRBD2|.
TGTGCCAGTAGTGTCGGACTAGCGAGTGAGCAGTACTTC
CASSVGLASEQYF
>TRBJ1-6|TRBV4-1|.|.
TGCGCCAGCAGCCAACCCCAGGGGAGTGTTAATTCACCCCTCCACTTT
CASSQPQGSVNSPLHF
>TRBJ1-1|TRBV18|TRBD1|.
TGTGCCAGCTCACCCGGACAGGAGCAGAACACTGAAGCTTTCTTT
CASSPGQEQNTEAFF
>TRBJ1-3|TRBV7-9|.|few
TGTGCCAGCAGCTTAGTGTCAGGGCCGTTCTCTGGAAACACCATATATTTT
CASSLVSGPFSGNTIYF
>TRBJ2-2|TRBV3-1/TRBV3-2|TRBD2|.
TGTGCCAGCAGAATACTAGCGGGAGGGGTTGAGGGCACCGGGGAGCTGTTTTTT
CASRILAGGVEGTGELFF
>TRBJ2-2|TRBV11-2|.|.
TGTGCCAGCAGCCTCTCTGTCGGGGAGCTGTTTTTT
CASSLSVGELFF
>TRBJ2-2|TRBV6-5|TRBD2|once
TGTGCCAGCGCTAGCGGGAGTGTTTGGGTCGGGGAGCTGTTTTTT
CASASGSVWVGELFF
>TRBJ2-1|TRBV6-1|.|.
TGTGCCAGCAGTGAAGCCTTTTCAGAGCGGCGAGTTAGCTCCTACAATGAGCAGTTCTTC
CASSEAFSERRVSSYNEQFF
>TRBJ1-5|TRBV19|.|.
TGTGCCAGTATTCCTGGAGGGAATCAGCCCCAGCATTTT
CASIPGGNQPQHF
>TRBJ1-5|TRBV28|.|.
TGTGCCAGCAGTTTATTGGGGGGTGATGATCAGCCCCAGCATTTT
CASSLLGGDDQPQHF
>TRBJ2-3|TRBV4-2|.|.
TGTGCCAGCAGCCAAGATCTAACTATTAGCACAGATACGCAGTATTTT
CASSQDLTISTDTQYF
>TRBJ1-2|TRBV6-5|TRBD1|few
TGTGCCAGCAGTTCCGCAGGGGGCAGCTATGGCTACACCTTC
CASSSAGGSYGYTF
>TRBJ2-3|TRBV9|.|.
TGTGCCAGCAGCGTAGGAGGAGGGGCAGATACGCAGTATTTT
CASSVGGGADTQYF
>TRBJ1-2|TRBV10-3|TRBD1|.
TGTGCCATCAGTCACTCGACAGGGGATGGCTACACCTTC
CAISHSTGDGYTF
>TRBJ2-3|TRBV9|.|.
TGTGCCAGCGGGCACACAGATACGCAGTATTTT
CASGHTDTQYF
>TRBJ2-2|TRBV7-3|TRBD1|.
TGTGCCAGCAGCCGGGACAGGAACACCGGGGAGCTGTTTTTT
CASSRDRNTGELFF
>TRBJ1-1|TRBV6-5|.|.
TGTGCCAGCGGAACGGGGTCGGGAACTGAAGCTTTCTTT
CASGTGSGTEAFF
>TRBJ2-1|TRBV7-3|.|.
TGTGCCAGCAGCTTAGTGGCAGAGGGCTTGCAGTTCTTC
CASSLVAEGLQFF
>TRBJ2-1|TRBV9|TRBD2|.
TGTGCCAGCAGCGTAGATAGGACTAGCGGGGGCGGCAAATACAATGAGCAGTTCTTC
CASSVDRTSGGGKYNEQFF
>TRBJ2-1|TRBV10-3|TRBD2|.
TGTGCCATCAGTGATAGCGGGAGGCCCCGACAGGAGCAGTTCTTC
CAISDSGRPRQEQFF
>TRBJ2-2|TRBV4-2|.|.
TGTGCCAGCACCGACAGGGAGGACACCGGGGAGCTGTTTTTT
CASTDREDTGELFF
>TRBJ1-5|TRBV15|.|.
TGTGCCACCAGCGGCCGGGACACAGGTCAGCCCCAGCATTTT
CATSGRDTGQPQHF
>TRBJ2-6|TRBV7-9|.|.
TGTGCCAGCAGCTCTGGTAGCTCTGGGGCCAACGTCCTGACTTTC
CASSSGSSGANVLTF
>TRBJ1-5|TRBV18|.|.
TGTGCCAGCTCACCATCTGAGGCCGCTAGCAATCAGCCCCAGCATTTT
CASSPSEAASNQPQHF
>TRBJ1-2|TRBV15|TRBD1|.
TGTGCCACCAGCCGACAGGGTCCCTATGGCTACACCTTC
CATSRQGPYGYTF
>TRBJ2-7|TRBV24-1|TRBD1|.
TGTGCCACCAGTGAAGGGACAGGGGGCGTAACGCAGTACTTC
CATSEGTGGVTQYF
>TRBJ2-5|TRBV7-2|TRBD2|.
TGTGCCAGCAGCTTAGCACTATGGGGTAGCGGGGGGGCCGAGGAGACCCAGTACTTC
CASSLALWGSGGAEETQYF
>TRBJ1-5|TRBV9|TRBD1|.
TGTGCCAGCAGCGAGGGACAGGGAGGCAATCAGCCCCAGCATTTT
CASSEGQGGNQPQHF
>TRBJ2-6|TRBV24-1|.|.
TGTGCCACCAGTGAGACACGGACAGTTACTGGGGCCAACGTCCTGACTTTC
CATSETRTVTGANVLTF
>TRBJ2-2|TRBV18|.|once
TGTGCCAGCTCACCACCAGGGGCCGGGGAGCTGTTTTTT
CASSPPGAGELFF
>TRBJ1-1|TRBV27|TRBD1|once
TGTGCCAGCAGTCTGGGGACAGCCAGGAACACTGAAGCTTTCTTT
CASSLGTARNTEAFF
>TRBJ2-1|TRBV19|TRBD1|.
TGTGCCAGTGCTCCGGGGACAGGGTTTCGGAATGAGCAGTTCTTC
CASAPGTGFRNEQFF
>TRBJ2-1|TRBV5-1|TRBD2|.
TGCGCCAGCAGCTTGGGACTAGCGGGAGTGGGCAATGAGCAGTTCTTC
CASSLGLAGVGNEQFF
>TRBJ1-5|TRBV6-2/TRBV6-3|.|few
TGTGCCAGCAGTTTCCGAGCGGTGGCGGGCAATCAGCCCCAGCATTTT
CASSFRAVAGNQPQHF